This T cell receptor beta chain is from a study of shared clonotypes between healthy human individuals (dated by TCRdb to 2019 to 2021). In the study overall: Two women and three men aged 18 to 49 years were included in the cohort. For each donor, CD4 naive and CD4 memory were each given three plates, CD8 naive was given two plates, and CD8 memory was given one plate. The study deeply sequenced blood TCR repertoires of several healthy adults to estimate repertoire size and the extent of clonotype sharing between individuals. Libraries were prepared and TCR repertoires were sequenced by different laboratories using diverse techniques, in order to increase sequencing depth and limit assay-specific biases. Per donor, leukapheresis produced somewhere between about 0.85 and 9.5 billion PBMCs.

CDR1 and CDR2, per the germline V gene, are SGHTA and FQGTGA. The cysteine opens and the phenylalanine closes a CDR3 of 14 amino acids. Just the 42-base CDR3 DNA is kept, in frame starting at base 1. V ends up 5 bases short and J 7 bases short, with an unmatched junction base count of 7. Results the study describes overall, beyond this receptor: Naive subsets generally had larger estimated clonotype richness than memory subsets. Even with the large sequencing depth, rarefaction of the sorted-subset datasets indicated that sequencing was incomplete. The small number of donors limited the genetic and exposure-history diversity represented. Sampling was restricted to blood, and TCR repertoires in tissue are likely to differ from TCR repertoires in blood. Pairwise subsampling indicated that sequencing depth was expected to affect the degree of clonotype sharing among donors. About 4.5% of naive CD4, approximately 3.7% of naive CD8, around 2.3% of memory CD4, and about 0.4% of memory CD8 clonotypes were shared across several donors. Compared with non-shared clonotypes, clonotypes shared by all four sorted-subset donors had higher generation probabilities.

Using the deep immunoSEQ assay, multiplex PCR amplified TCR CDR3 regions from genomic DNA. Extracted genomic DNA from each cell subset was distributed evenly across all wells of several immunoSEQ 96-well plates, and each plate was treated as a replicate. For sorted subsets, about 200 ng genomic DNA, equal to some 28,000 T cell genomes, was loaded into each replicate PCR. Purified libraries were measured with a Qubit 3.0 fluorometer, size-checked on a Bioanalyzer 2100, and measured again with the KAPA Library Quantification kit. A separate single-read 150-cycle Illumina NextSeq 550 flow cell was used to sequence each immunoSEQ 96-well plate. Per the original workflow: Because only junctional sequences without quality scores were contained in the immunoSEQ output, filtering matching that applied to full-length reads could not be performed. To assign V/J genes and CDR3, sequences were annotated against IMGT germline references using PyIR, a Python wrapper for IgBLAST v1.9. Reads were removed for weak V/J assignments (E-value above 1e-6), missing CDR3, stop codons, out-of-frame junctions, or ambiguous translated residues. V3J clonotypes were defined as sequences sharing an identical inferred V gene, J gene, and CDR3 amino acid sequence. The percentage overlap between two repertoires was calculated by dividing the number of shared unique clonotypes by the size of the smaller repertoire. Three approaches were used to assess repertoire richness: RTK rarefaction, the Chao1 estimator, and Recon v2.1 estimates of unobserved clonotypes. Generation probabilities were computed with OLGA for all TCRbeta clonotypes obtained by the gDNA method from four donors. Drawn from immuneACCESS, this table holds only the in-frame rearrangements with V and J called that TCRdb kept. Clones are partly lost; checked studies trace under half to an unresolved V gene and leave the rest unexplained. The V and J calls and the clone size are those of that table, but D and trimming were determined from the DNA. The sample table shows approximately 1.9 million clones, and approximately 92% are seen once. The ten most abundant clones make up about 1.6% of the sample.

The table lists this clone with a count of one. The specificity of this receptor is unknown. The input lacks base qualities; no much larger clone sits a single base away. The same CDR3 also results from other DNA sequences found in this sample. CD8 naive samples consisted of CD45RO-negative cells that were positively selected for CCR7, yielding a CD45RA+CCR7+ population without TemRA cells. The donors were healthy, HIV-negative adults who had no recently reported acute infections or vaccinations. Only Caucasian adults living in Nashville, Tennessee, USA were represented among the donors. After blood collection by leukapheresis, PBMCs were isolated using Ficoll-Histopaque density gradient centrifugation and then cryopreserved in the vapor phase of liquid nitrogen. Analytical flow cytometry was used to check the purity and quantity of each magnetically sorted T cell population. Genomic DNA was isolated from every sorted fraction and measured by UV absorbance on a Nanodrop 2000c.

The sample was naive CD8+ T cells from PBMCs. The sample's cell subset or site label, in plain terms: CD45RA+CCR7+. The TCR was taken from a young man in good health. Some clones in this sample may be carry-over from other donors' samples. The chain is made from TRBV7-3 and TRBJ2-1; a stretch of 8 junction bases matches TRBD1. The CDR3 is CASSSRDRGNEQFF. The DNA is TGTGCCAGCAGCAGCCGCGACAGGGGAAATGAGCAGTTCTTC.